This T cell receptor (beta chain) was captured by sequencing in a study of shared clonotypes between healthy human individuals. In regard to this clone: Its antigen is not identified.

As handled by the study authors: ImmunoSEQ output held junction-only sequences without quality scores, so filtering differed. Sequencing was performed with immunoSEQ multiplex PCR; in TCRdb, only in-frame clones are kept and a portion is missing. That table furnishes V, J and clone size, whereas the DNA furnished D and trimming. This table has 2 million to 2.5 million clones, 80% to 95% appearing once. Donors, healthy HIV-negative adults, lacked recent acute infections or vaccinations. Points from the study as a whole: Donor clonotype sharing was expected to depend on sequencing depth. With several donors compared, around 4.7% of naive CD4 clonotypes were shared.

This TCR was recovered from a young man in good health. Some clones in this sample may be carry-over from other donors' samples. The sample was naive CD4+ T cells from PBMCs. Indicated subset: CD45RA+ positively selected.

The CDR3 is CASSLGQGSSGYTF. The CDR3 DNA sequence: TGTGCCAGCAGCCTGGGACAGGGGAGTTCTGGCTACACCTTC. The rearrangement uses TRBV28 and TRBJ1-2; 10 bases align to TRBD1. J was trimmed by 7 bases and V by 6 bases; bases with no gene match: 8. The CDR3 contains 14 residues. Per germline, CDR1 MDHEN and CDR2 SYDVKM.